The 30 T cell receptor beta chains presented below share a single source sample, sequenced in a study of T cells in Graves' hyperthyroidism and ophthalmopathy. TCR beta CDR3 regions were amplified from RNA transcripts. Researchers ran a first-round RT-PCR on the TCR CDR3 using the HTBI primer set. TCRdb re-analysed the multiplex PCR reads in MiXCR, keeping a single row per CDR3 protein. The data hold 500,000 to 800,000 distinct CDR3 sequences, with nearly 45% observed a single time. Material for sequencing was peripheral blood or thyroid tissue (not recorded which). Receptors originate from an adult man with Graves' disease, either hyperthyroidism or ophthalmopathy (not recorded which).

This clonotype was counted only a few times. Germline is not matched at one junction end, which may reflect a read error. The CDR3 sequence is CASSYPTQGIF. For the CDR3, the DNA is TGTGCCAGCAGTTACCCAACTCAGGGGATCTTT. V is TRBV6-5 and J is TRBJ1-1; D might be TRBD1 (6 bases). This CDR3 comprises 11 residues. CDR1 is MNHEY and CDR2 is SVGAGI in the germline V gene.

This clonotype was picked up a small number of times. This rearrangement joins TRBV7-9 to TRBJ1-1; 9 bases fit TRBD1. Germline CDR1 is SEHNR and CDR2 is FQNEAQ (reference sequence). CDR3 length: 14 amino acids. V shed 9 bases, J shed 4 bases, and the junction held 9 bases outside the gene matches. CDR3 coding DNA: TGTGCCAGTAAGGACAGGGGTGGGATCACTGAAGCTTTCTTT. This gives the protein CASKDRGGITEAFF.

This clonotype has at least ten counts. V gene TRBV15 combines with J gene TRBJ1-2; the D is unclear. The V gene lost 0 bases and the J gene lost 5 bases, with 10 bases spanning the gap. The CDR3 runs 14 residues. The germline V gene encodes CDR1 LNHNV and CDR2 YYDKDF (reference sequence). The CDR3 DNA sequence: TGTGCCACCAGCAGAGATCGGAACAGTTATGGCTACACCTTC. Translating gives CATSRDRNSYGYTF.

This clonotype was counted ten times or more. The genes are TRBV20-1 and TRBJ1-4; D gene uncertain. V was pared by 1 base and J by 3 bases, with 9 bases between. The CDR3 covers 14 residues. Germline CDR1 and CDR2: DFQATT and SNEGSKA (reference sequence). The CDR3 nucleotides are TGCAGTGCTAGAGGGGCCAGGCCTAATGAAAAACTGTTTTTT. It specifies CSARGARPNEKLFF.

This clonotype was counted many times. The chain has TRBV7-9 and TRBJ2-5; D is possibly TRBD2 (6 bases). In germline, CDR1 is SEHNR, CDR2 FQNEAQ (reference sequence). V was pared by 3 bases and J by 9 bases, with 8 bases between. This CDR3 has 11 amino acids. The CDR3 nucleotides read TGTGCCAGCAGCTTTGGAGGGGCCCAGTACTTC. Amino acid sequence: CASSFGGAQYF.

This clonotype has ten or more counts. This chain connects TRBV19 to TRBJ1-5; tentative D call: TRBD1 (6 bases). Trimming stripped 8 bases from V and 0 bases from J, with 20 bases between. CDR1 and CDR2 from the germline V gene are LNHDA and SQIVND (reference sequence). CDR3 length: 17 residues. The chain's CDR3 is CASSPTGPWNSNQPQHF. DNA of the CDR3: TGTGCCAGTTCTCCAACAGGGCCATGGAATAGCAATCAGCCCCAGCATTTT. The variable domain in full, with the rest retrieved from reference TRBV19 and TRBJ1-5, is DGGITQSPKYLFRKEGQNVTLSCEQNLNHDAMYWYRQDPGQGLRLIYYSQIVNDFQKGDIAEGYSVSREKKESFPLTVTSAQKNPTAFYLCASSPTGPWNSNQPQHFGDGTRLSIL.

This clonotype showed up many times. V and J are TRBV25-1 and TRBJ1-1; D is perhaps TRBD1 (5 bases). Trimming cost V 1 base and J 11 bases, with 11 bases left between them. Per the germline V gene, CDR1 is MGHDK and CDR2 is SYGVNS. This CDR3 is built from 12 residues. The CDR3 coding sequence is TGTGCCAGCAGTGAATGGGGCAGCGGGGCTTTCTTT. Residues: CASSEWGSGAFF.

This chain uses TRBV2 with TRBJ1-5; a possible D gene is TRBD1 (5 bases). This CDR3 spans 17 amino acids. With 6 bases removed from V and 2 bases from J, the gap between germline ends came to 20 bases. CDR1 SNHLY and CDR2 FYNNEI come from the germline V gene. The CDR3 coding sequence is TGTGCCAGCAGCTCCATGTTGAGGGACCAGGGCAATCAGCCCCAGCATTTT. The encoded protein is CASSSMLRDQGNQPQHF.

The sample holds one count of this clonotype. The chain employs TRBV2 and TRBJ1-5; the D gene is possibly TRBD1 (5 bases). The germline CDR1 and CDR2 sequences are SNHLY and FYNNEI. The V and J ends lost 3 bases and 4 bases respectively, with 16 bases between them. The CDR3 runs 16 residues. CDR3 in amino acids: CASSDSTGDPNQPQHF. CDR3 in DNA: TGTGCCAGCAGTGACTCTACCGGGGACCCGAATCAGCCCCAGCATTTT.

This clonotype was seen more than once but under ten times. V is TRBV19 and J is TRBJ1-2; 7 bases are shared with TRBD1. The germline V gene encodes CDR1 LNHDA and CDR2 SQIVND (reference sequence). The CDR3 has 17 residues. The ends lost 7 bases at V and 1 base at J; junction bases unmatched: 15. The CDR3 nucleotides read TGTGCCAGTAAGGTATATGGGGGGACAGAACTTAACTATGGCTACACCTTC. Translated: CASKVYGGTELNYGYTF.

This clonotype was found a few times. The rearrangement uses TRBV27 and TRBJ1-2, with unresolved D. V was clipped by 0 bases and J by 6 bases, with 11 bases between them. Germline CDR1 and CDR2: MNHEY and SMNVEV (reference sequence). This CDR3 comprises 14 residues. The CDR3: CASSLSRVANGYTF. The CDR3 nucleotides read TGTGCCAGCAGTTTATCGAGGGTGGCGAATGGCTACACCTTC.

V is TRBV29-1 and J is TRBJ2-2; weak D call: TRBD2 (6 bases). CDR1 and CDR2 (germline): SQVTM, ANQGSEA. V was pared by 1 base and J by 1 base, with 10 bases between. CDR3 length: 15 residues. DNA for the CDR3: TGCAGCGTTGAAGGGGACTTCCAGAACACCGGGGAGCTGTTTTTT. Protein sequence: CSVEGDFQNTGELFF.

As for this clonotype: Being one base from a much bigger clone, this may be a read error. The chain joins TRBV7-9 to TRBJ1-2; 9 positions agree with TRBD1. The germline gives CDR1 SEHNR, CDR2 FQNEAQ (reference sequence). V was pared by 5 bases and J by 4 bases, with 11 bases of the junction left unmatched. CDR3 length: 16 amino acids. The CDR3 sequence: CASSLTTGGISYGYTF. For the CDR3, the DNA is TGTGCCAGCAGCCTGACGACAGGGGGAATCAGCTATGGCTACACCTTC.

V is TRBV11-2 and J is TRBJ2-7; 14 bases are shared with TRBD2. This CDR3 region has 17 residues. Losses at the gene ends were 3 bases for V and 7 bases for J; bases not matched to a gene: 11. Germline V gene data show CDR1 as SGHAT and CDR2 as FQNNGV. CDR3 sequence reads: CASSLYPGTSGSREQYF. The CDR3, as DNA: TGTGCCAGCAGCTTGTATCCCGGGACTAGCGGGAGTAGGGAGCAGTACTTC.

V usage is TRBV25-1 and J usage is TRBJ2-5, with TRBD2 matching over 14 bases. Germline values: CDR1 MGHDK, CDR2 SYGVNS. CDR3 length: 19 residues. V was pared by 3 bases and J by 4 bases, with 13 bases of the junction left unmatched. The chain's CDR3 is CASSDYLGTSGSLGETQYF. The DNA of the CDR3 is TGTGCCAGCAGTGATTACCTCGGGACTAGCGGGAGTTTGGGAGAGACCCAGTACTTC. Variable domain in full (rest from reference TRBV25-1 and TRBJ2-5): EADIYQTPRYLVIGTGKKITLECSQTMGHDKMYWYQQDPGMELHLIHYSYGVNSTEKGDLSSESTVSRIRTEHFPLTLESARPSHTSQYLCASSDYLGTSGSLGETQYFGPGTRLLVL.

At least ten counts were recorded for this clonotype. The V call is TRBV7-6, the J call TRBJ2-5, with D unclear. The germline V gene encodes CDR1 SGHVS and CDR2 FNYEAQ. The CDR3 has 12 amino acids. Between the trimmed V and J ends, which lost 10 bases and 5 bases, there was a span of 14 bases. In DNA, the CDR3 is TGTGCCACCGGGCGGCAGAGGGAGACCCAGTACTTC. It translates to CATGRQRETQYF.

DNA for the CDR3: TGTGCCAGCAGCTTAGCCGTTGGTATTCGGTTCCCCGAAATAGAGCAGTACTTC. Protein sequence: CASSLAVGIRFPEIEQYF. This chain joins TRBV7-9 and TRBJ2-7; no definite D call. Germline CDR1 reads SEHNR; CDR2 reads FQNEAQ (reference sequence). The CDR3 contains 18 residues. V gave up 0 bases and J gave up 7 bases, with 25 bases separating them.

The chain links TRBV7-2 to TRBJ2-2, with 9 bases identical to TRBD2. CDR1 is SGHTA, CDR2 FQGNSA, per germline. V lost 1 base and J lost 9; bases outside the gene matches: 15. This CDR3 has 18 amino acids. The CDR3 sequence is CASSLEVSGRDIGRELFF. CDR3 nucleotide sequence: TGTGCCAGCAGCTTAGAAGTTAGCGGGAGAGATATCGGAAGGGAGCTGTTTTTT.

This clonotype was counted many times. CDR3 in DNA: TGTGCCAGCAGTGATGGGGAGGGCCGTGACGAGCAGTACTTC. Protein sequence: CASSDGEGRDEQYF. The chain joins TRBV25-1 to TRBJ2-7, with 7 bases matching TRBD2. The V and J ends lost 3 bases and 5 bases, in that order; junction bases with no gene match: 7. The germline gives CDR1 MGHDK, CDR2 SYGVNS. The CDR3 has 14 residues.

This clonotype was seen ten or more times. This chain connects TRBV7-9 to TRBJ1-4; 7 bases fit TRBD1. This CDR3 is built from 13 residues. With V trimmed by 5 bases and J by 8 bases, 5 bases remained unmatched. Germline lookup yields CDR1 SEHNR and CDR2 FQNEAQ (reference sequence). The CDR3 nucleotides are TGTGCCAGCAGCCGAACCAGGGGGGAAAAACTGTTTTTT. This encodes CASSRTRGEKLFF. Looking up the rest from reference TRBV7-9 and TRBJ1-4 gives the full variable domain: DTGVSQNPRHKITKRGQNVTFRCDPISEHNRLYWYRQTLGQGPEFLTYFQNEAQLEKSRLLSDRFSAERPKGSFSTLEIQRTEQGDSAMYLCASSRTRGEKLFFGSGTQLSVL.

The count of this clonotype is one. The chain combines TRBV5-1 with TRBJ1-6; no definite D call. In germline, CDR1 is SGHRS, CDR2 YFSETQ. The CDR3 is 14 residues long. V dropped 7 bases and J dropped 7 bases, with 15 bases sitting between them. The CDR3: CASRDRLENSPLHF. Written as DNA, the CDR3 is TGCGCCAGCCGGGATAGATTGGAAAATTCACCCCTCCACTTT.

The chain couples TRBV12-3 or TRBV12-4 to TRBJ1-5; D is unclear. V was pared by 3 bases and J by 8 bases, with 14 bases between. The CDR3 runs 14 residues. DNA for the CDR3: TGTGCCAGCAGTTTTTGGGGATCAGACAAGCCCCAGCATTTT. It yields the protein CASSFWGSDKPQHF.

About this clonotype: A much larger clone lies a single base off, so this may be a read error. The gene calls are TRBV6-1 and TRBJ1-1; TRBD1 aligns across 7 bases. Germline V CDR1 and CDR2: MNHNS, SASEGT. This CDR3 contains 14 residues. The J segment lost 5 bases and the V segment lost 5 bases, leaving 8 bases of the junction unmatched. The CDR3 DNA is TGTGCCAGCAGTCAAACAGGGGAATGGACTGAAGCTTTCTTT. Translating it yields CASSQTGEWTEAFF.

V is TRBV7-8 and J is TRBJ2-2, with D possibly being TRBD1 (6 bases). Germline CDR1 reads SGHVS; CDR2 reads FQNEAQ. The CDR3 extends over 16 amino acids. The V end lost 0 bases, the J end lost 3 bases, and 11 bases lay between the germline ends. CDR3 region: CASSLALRGYTGELFF. CDR3 nucleotides: TGTGCCAGCAGCTTAGCCCTCAGGGGTTACACCGGGGAGCTGTTTTTT. Full variable domain (missing parts from reference TRBV7-8 and TRBJ2-2): GAGVSQSPRYKVAKRGQDVALRCDPISGHVSLFWYQQALGQGPEFLTYFQNEAQLDKSGLPSDRFFAERPEGSVSTLKIQRTQQEDSAVYLCASSLALRGYTGELFFGEGSRLTVL.

This sequence joins TRBV24-1 and TRBJ1-1, with D possibly being TRBD1 (5 bases). Deletions cut 7 bases from V and 4 bases from J, with 6 bases between. The CDR3 totals 11 residues. Germline V gene data show CDR1 as KGHDR and CDR2 as SFDVKD. Written as DNA, the CDR3 is TGTGCCACCAGAAGGGGCACTGAAGCTTTCTTT. This gives the protein CATRRGTEAFF.

CDR3 nucleotide sequence: TGTGCCAGCAACTACCGGGGATTTCCCAACACCGGGGAGCTGTTTTTT. Protein product: CASNYRGFPNTGELFF. The genes are TRBV6-5 and TRBJ2-2; D might be TRBD2 (5 bases). The CDR3 extends over 16 amino acids. With 7 bases removed from V and 2 bases from J, the gap between germline ends came to 17 bases. CDR1 is MNHEY and CDR2 is SVGAGI in the germline V gene.

The rearrangement uses TRBV25-1 and TRBJ1-5, with 7 positions matching TRBD1. The V gene's germline CDR1 is MGHDK and CDR2 SYGVNS. The CDR3 spans 14 residues. J lost 1 base, V lost 8 bases, and 5 bases had no gene match. The CDR3 DNA is TGTGCCAGCTTGGGGACAGCAAGCAATCAGCCCCAGCATTTT. It translates to CASLGTASNQPQHF.

The table lists this clonotype with many counts. The J gene is TRBJ2-7, the V gene TRBV29-1; 9 nucleotides match TRBD2. Germline CDR1 is SQVTM and CDR2 is ANQGSEA. With 3 bases clipped from V and 5 bases from J, the junction kept 8 bases outside the gene matches. The CDR3 is 14 residues long. The CDR3 spells CSVEAGTSSDEQYF. The CDR3 nucleotides read TGCAGCGTTGAGGCCGGGACTAGCAGTGACGAGCAGTACTTC.

This clonotype was recorded only once. V usage is TRBV7-1 and J usage is TRBJ1-5; 9 bases are shared with TRBD1. TRBV7-1 is assigned to the ORF class and has an uncertain function. This CDR3 is built from 17 residues. Trimming took 3 bases from V and 4 from J; bases not matched to a gene: 10. The CDR3 DNA sequence: TGTGCCAGCAGCTCTACAGGGGGCTTGACAGGGAATCAGCCCCAGCATTTT. Translated: CASSSTGGLTGNQPQHF.

The chain uses TRBV7-2 and TRBJ2-5, with 7 positions matching TRBD2. This CDR3 is 16 amino acids long. The V gene end was trimmed by 6 bases and the J gene end by 6 bases; junction bases not matched to a gene: 16. Germline V gene lookup returns CDR1 SGHTA and CDR2 FQGNSA. CDR3 in amino acids: CASSEARGLRSKTQYF. CDR3 DNA: TGTGCCAGCAGTGAAGCGCGGGGGTTGAGGTCAAAGACCCAGTACTTC.